The entry that follows covers one T cell receptor beta chain sequence. CDR1 and CDR2 (germline): SGHRS, YFSETQ. There are 11 residues in the CDR3. V shed 2 bases and J shed 5 bases, with 5 bases lying between them. The entry originates in a study of graft-versus-host responses after intestinal transplantation. Study at large: Recipients were given multivisceral, liver-intestinal, or isolated intestinal transplants.

Study-wide results and limits: Detection of GvH clones occurred in recipient marrow, and some had their first appearance in ileum or blood.

Measured with immunoSEQ multiplex PCR; TCRdb has only the in-frame clones, and not every one. The data contain roughly 13,000 clones, about 30% of them singletons. The J gene is TRBJ2-7, the V gene TRBV5-1; D is unresolved. The sequencing here drew on alloreactive CD4+ T cells from a mixed lymphocyte reaction culture, taken before intestinal transplant. Subset described: CFSE-low proliferating T cells sorted from roughly six-day pre-transplant mixed lymphocyte reaction (GvH or HvG direction). This receptor was identified in a human patient who received an intestinal transplant. As DNA, the CDR3 is TGCGCCAGCAGCTTTGGCGACGAGCAGTACTTC. It codes for CASSFGDEQYF.